Described below is a single T cell receptor (beta chain) sequence and its context. Per the study methods: Amplification of reference gene primers was used by the study to estimate nucleated cell counts. Only in-frame clones appear in the TCRdb table, and some are missing; sequencing was by immunoSEQ multiplex PCR. V, J and clone size were drawn from that table, and D and trimming were deduced from the DNA. This table has 120,000 to 150,000 clones, about nine tenths appearing once. Germline CDR1 SGDLS, CDR2 YYNGEE. Trimming cost V 8 bases and J 2 bases; bases outside gene matches: 7. The CDR3 is made up of 13 amino acids. These data come from a study of blood T cell repertoires in COVID-19. Looking at the study overall: Samples representing acute and convalescent COVID-19 were sourced from the United States, Italy and Spain. Nucleic acid was either cDNA or gDNA, and it came from T cells, B-cell-depleted T cells, or PBMCs.

This clonotype was obtained from a woman aged 80 or over with acute or convalescent COVID-19. This rearrangement joins TRBV9 to TRBJ2-7; TRBD2 matches at 7 bases. Sequencing was carried out using peripheral blood. This chain's CDR3 is CARIPGTTYEQYF. DNA for the CDR3: TGTGCCAGGATACCCGGGACTACCTACGAGCAGTACTTC. The full variable domain, its missing parts supplied by reference TRBV9 and TRBJ2-7, is DSGVTQTPKHLITATGQRVTLRCSPRSGDLSVYWYQQSLDQGLQFLIQYYNGEERAKGNILERFSAQQFPDLHSELNLSSLELGDSALYFCARIPGTTYEQYFGPGTRLTVT.